What follows describes a single T cell receptor beta chain. Trimming pared 6 bases from V and 10 bases from J, leaving 15 bases between. The V gene's germline CDR1 is SQVTM and CDR2 ANQGSEA. This CDR3 comprises 11 residues. The data are from a study of shared clonotypes between healthy human individuals. Sequenced by immunoSEQ multiplex PCR; TCRdb stores in-frame clones only, minus some. Altogether approximately 600,000 clones are present, 85% to 95% being singletons, with the ten largest covering 0.11%. CD45RO-negative CD8 cells positively selected for CCR7 made up the naive population, which excluded terminally differentiated effector memory CD45RA+ cells.

This receptor was identified in a woman in her thirties in good health. This chain uses TRBV29-1 with TRBJ1-2; D is possibly TRBD1 (5 bases). Sequenced sample: naive CD8+ T cells sorted from blood. CDR3 protein: CSVLQGWVYTF. The CDR3, as DNA: TGCAGCGTCCTTCAGGGTTGGGTCTACACCTTC.